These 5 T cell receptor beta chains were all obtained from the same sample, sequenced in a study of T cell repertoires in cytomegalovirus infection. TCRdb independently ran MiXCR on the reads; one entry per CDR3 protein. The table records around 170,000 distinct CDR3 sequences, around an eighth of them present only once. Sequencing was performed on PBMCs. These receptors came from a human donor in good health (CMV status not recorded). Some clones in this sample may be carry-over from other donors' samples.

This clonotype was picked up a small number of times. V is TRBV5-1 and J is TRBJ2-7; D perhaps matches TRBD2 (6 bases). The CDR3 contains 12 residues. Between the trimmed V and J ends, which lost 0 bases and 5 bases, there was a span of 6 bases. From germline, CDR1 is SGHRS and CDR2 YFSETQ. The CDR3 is CASSLVADEQYF. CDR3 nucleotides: TGCGCCAGCAGCTTGGTAGCGGACGAGCAGTACTTC.

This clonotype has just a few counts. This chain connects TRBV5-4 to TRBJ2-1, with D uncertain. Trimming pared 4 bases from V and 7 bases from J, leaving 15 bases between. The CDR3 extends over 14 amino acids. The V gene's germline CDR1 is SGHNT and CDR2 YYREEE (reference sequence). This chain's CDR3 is CASSPVGRDNEQFF. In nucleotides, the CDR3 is TGTGCCAGCAGCCCCGTCGGAAGAGATAATGAGCAGTTCTTC.

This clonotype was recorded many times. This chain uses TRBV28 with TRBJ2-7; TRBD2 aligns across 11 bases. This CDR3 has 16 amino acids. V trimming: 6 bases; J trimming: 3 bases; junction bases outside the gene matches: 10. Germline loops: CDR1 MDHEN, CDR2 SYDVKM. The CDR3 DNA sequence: TGTGCCAGCAGCTCACTAGCGGGGGCTCTTATCTACGAGCAGTACTTC. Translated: CASSSLAGALIYEQYF.

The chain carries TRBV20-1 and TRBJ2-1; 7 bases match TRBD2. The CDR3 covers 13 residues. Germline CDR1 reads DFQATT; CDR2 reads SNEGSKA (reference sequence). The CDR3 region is CRARRTSYNEQFF. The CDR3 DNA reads TGCAGAGCGCGACGGACTAGCTACAATGAGCAGTTCTTC.

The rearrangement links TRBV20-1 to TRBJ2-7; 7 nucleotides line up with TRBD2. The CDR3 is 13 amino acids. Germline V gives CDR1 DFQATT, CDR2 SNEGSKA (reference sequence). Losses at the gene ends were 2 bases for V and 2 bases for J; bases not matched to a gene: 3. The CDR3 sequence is CSARTSATYEQYF. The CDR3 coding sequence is TGCAGTGCTAGAACTAGCGCAACCTACGAGCAGTACTTC.